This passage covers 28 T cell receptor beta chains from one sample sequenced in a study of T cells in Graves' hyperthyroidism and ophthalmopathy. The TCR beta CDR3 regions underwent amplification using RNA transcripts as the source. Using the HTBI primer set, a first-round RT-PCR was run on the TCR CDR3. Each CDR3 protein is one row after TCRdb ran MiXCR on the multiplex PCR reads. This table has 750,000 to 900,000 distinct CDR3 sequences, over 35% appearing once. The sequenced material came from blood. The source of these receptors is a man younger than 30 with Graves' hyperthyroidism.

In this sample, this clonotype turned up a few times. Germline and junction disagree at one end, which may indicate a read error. The DNA of the CDR3 is TGTGCTAGCAGCTTACAGGAGCGCACCGAGCAGTACTTC. Translated: CASSLQERTEQYF. The rearrangement joins TRBV7-7 to TRBJ2-7, with D possibly matching TRBD1 (5 bases). CDR3 size: 13 residues. The germline V gene encodes CDR1 SSHAT and CDR2 FNYEAQ (reference sequence). The full variable domain, its missing parts supplied by reference TRBV7-7 and TRBJ2-7, is GAGVSQSPRYKVTKRGQDVTLRCDPISSHATLYWYQQALGQGPEFLTYFNYEAQPDKSGLPSDRFSAERPEGSISTLTIQRTEQRDSAMYRCASSLQERTEQYFGPGTRLTVT.

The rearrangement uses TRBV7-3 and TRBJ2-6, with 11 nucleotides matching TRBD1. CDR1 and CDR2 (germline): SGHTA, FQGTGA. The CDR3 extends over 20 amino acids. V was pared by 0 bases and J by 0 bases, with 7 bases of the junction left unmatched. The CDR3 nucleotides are TGTGCCAGCAGCTTAACGGGGGGACAGGGGGTGCTCTCTGGGGCCAACGTCCTGACTTTC. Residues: CASSLTGGQGVLSGANVLTF.

CDR3 sequence reads: CSRMTGLNTEAFF. The CDR3 coding sequence is TGCAGCCGGATGACAGGGTTGAACACTGAAGCTTTCTTT. The gene calls are TRBV29-1 and TRBJ1-1; 7 bases map to TRBD1. The CDR3 sequence is 13 residues long. J gave up 0 bases and V 8 bases, and 6 bases lay outside the gene matches. From germline, CDR1 is SQVTM and CDR2 ANQGSEA. The variable domain in full, completed from reference TRBV29-1 and TRBJ1-1, reads SAVISQKPSRDICQRGTSLTIQCQVDSQVTMMFWYRQQPGQSLTLIATANQGSEATYESGFVIDKFPISRPNLTFSTLTVSNMSPEDSSIYLCSRMTGLNTEAFFGQGTRLTVV.

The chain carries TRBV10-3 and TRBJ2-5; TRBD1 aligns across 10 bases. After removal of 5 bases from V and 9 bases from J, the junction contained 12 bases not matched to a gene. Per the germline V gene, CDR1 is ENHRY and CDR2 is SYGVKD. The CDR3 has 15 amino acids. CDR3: CAISNDRGRNQPQYF. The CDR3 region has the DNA TGTGCCATCAGTAACGACAGGGGGCGGAATCAGCCCCAGTACTTC.

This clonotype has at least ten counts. In DNA form, the CDR3 reads TGCGCCAGCAGTGAGAATTGGGGTAGCCACGAGCAGTACTTC. This encodes CASSENWGSHEQYF. This sequence joins TRBV10-1 and TRBJ2-7; D gene ambiguous. Trimming took 2 bases from V and 5 from J, leaving 13 bases between them. The CDR3 loop spans 14 amino acids. CDR1 WNHNN and CDR2 SYGVQD come from the germline V gene (reference sequence).

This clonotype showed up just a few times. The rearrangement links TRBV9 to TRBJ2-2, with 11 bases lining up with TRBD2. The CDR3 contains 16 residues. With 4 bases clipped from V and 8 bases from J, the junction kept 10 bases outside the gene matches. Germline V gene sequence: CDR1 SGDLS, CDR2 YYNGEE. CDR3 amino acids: CASSFGLAGNPGELFF. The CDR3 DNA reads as TGTGCCAGCAGCTTCGGACTAGCGGGTAATCCTGGGGAGCTGTTTTTT.

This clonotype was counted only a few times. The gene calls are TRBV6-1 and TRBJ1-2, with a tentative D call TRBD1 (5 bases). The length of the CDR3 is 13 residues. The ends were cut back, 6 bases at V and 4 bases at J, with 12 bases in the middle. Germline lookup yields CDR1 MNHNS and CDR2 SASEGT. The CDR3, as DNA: TGTGCCAGCAGGACCGGGACGGGCTATGGCTACACCTTC. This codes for CASRTGTGYGYTF.

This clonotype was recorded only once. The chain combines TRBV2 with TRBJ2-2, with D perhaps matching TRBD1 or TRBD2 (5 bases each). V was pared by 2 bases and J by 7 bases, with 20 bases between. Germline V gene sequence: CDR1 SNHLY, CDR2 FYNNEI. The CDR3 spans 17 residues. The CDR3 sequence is CASSEQGLGTSVGELFF. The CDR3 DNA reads TGTGCCAGCAGTGAACAGGGCCTGGGGACCTCTGTCGGGGAGCTGTTTTTT.

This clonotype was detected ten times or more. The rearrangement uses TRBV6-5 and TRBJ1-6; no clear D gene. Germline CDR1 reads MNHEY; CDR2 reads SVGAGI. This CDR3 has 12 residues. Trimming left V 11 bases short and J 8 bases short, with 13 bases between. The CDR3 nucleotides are TGTGCCGCGGGCGGCGGCCATTCACCCCTCCACTTT. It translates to CAAGGGHSPLHF.

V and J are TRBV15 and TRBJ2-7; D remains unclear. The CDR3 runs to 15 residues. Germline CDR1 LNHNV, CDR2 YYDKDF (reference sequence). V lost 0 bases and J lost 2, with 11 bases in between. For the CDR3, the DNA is TGTGCCACCAGCAGAGATGTGGGGTCCCCCTACGAGCAGTACTTC. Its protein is CATSRDVGSPYEQYF.

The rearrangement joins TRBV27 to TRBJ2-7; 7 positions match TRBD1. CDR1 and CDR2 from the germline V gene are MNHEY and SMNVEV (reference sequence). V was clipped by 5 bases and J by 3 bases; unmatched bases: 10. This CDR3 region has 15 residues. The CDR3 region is CASSPDRVPIYEQYF. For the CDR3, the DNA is TGTGCCAGCAGTCCCGACAGGGTCCCCATCTACGAGCAGTACTTC.

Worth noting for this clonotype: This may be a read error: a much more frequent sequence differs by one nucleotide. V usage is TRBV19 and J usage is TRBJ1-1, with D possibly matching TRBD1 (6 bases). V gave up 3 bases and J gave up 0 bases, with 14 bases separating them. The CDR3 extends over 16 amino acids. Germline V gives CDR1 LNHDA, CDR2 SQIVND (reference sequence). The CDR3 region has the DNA TGTGCCAGTAGTATCCCCTGGACAGACATGAACACTGAAGCTTTCTTT. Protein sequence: CASSIPWTDMNTEAFF. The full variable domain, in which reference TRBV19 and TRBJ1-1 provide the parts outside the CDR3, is DGGITQSPKYLFRKEGQNVTLSCEQNLNHDAMYWYRQDPGQGLRLIYYSQIVNDFQKGDIAEGYSVSREKKESFPLTVTSAQKNPTAFYLCASSIPWTDMNTEAFFGQGTRLTVV.

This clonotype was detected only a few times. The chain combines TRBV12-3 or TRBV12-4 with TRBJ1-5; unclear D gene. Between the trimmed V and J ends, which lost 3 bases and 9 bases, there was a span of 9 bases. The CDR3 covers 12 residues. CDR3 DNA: TGTGCCAGCAGTTTGGGTCGCGGGCCCCAGCATTTT. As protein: CASSLGRGPQHF.

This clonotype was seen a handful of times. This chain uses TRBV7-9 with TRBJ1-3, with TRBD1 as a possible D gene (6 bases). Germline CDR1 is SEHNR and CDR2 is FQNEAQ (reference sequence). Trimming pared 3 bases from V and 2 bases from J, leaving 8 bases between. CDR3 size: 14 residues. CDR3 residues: CASSFGTPGNTIYF. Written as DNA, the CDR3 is TGTGCCAGCAGCTTTGGGACACCTGGAAACACCATATATTTT.

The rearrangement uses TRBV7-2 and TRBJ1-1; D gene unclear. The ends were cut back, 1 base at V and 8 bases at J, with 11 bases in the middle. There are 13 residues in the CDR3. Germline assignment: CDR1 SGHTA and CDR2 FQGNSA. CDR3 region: CASSLGPRVEAFF. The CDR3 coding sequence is TGTGCCAGCAGCTTAGGGCCCAGAGTAGAAGCTTTCTTT.

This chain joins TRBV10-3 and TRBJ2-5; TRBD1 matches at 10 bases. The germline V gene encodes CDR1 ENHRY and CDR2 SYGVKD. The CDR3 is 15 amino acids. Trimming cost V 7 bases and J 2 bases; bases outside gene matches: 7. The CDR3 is CAIKTGTGVQETQYF. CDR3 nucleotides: TGTGCCATCAAAACCGGGACAGGGGTACAAGAGACCCAGTACTTC.

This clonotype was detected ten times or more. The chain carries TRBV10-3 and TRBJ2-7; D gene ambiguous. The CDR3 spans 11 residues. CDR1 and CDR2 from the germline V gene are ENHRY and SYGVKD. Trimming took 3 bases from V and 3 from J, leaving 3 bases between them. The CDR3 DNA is TGTGCCATCAGTGACAGCTACGAGCAGTACTTC. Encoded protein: CAISDSYEQYF.

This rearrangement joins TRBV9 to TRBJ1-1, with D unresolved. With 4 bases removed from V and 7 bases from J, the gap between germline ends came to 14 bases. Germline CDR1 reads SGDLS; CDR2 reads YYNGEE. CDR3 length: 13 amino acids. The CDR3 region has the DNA TGTGCCAGCAGCCAAGAGATTGACGGTGAAGCTTTCTTT. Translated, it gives CASSQEIDGEAFF.

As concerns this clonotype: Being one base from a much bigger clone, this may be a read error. The CDR3 region is CASSLAAATGYGYTF. The CDR3 DNA reads TGTGCCAGCAGCTTAGCGGCCGCAACGGGGTATGGCTACACCTTC. The chain combines TRBV11-2 with TRBJ1-2; D is unresolved. Germline V gene data show CDR1 as SGHAT and CDR2 as FQNNGV. The CDR3 sequence is 15 residues long. V lost 1 base and J lost 5, with 14 bases in between.

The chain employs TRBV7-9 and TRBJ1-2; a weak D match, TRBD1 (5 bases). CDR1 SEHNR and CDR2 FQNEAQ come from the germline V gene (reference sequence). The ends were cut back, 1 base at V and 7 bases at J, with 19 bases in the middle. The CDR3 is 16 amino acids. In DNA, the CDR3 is TGTGCCAGCAGCTTAGGAGACAGCCCACTCCGAAGTGGCTACACCTTC. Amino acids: CASSLGDSPLRSGYTF.

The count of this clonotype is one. As DNA, the CDR3 is TGTGCCAGCACCTTCACCTTTGGGGGCAGCTATGGCTACACCTTC. This gives the protein CASTFTFGGSYGYTF. This rearrangement joins TRBV5-6 to TRBJ1-2, with D maybe TRBD1 (6 bases). This CDR3 comprises 15 residues. Trimming cost V 6 bases and J 4 bases, with 19 bases left between them. The germline V gene has CDR1 SGHDT and CDR2 YYEEEE.

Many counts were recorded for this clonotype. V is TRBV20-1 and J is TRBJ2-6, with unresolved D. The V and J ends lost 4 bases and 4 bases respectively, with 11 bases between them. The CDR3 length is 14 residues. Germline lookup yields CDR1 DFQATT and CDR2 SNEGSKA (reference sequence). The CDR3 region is CSATKGAGANVLTF. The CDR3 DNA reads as TGCAGTGCTACCAAGGGCGCCGGGGCCAACGTCCTGACTTTC.

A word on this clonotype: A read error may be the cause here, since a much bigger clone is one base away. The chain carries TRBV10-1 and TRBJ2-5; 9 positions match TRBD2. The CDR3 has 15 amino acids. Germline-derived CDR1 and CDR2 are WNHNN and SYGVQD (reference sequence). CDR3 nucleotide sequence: TGCGCCAGCTTACCCCTAGCGGGGCTAGGTGAGAACCAGTACTTC. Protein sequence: CASLPLAGLGENQYF.

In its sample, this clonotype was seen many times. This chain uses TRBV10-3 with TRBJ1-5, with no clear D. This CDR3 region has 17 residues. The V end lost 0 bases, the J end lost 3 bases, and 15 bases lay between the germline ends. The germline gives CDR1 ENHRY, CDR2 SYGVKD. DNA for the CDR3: TGTGCCATCAGTGAGTCGAACGGGGTCGACAACAATCAGCCCCAGCATTTT. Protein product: CAISESNGVDNNQPQHF.

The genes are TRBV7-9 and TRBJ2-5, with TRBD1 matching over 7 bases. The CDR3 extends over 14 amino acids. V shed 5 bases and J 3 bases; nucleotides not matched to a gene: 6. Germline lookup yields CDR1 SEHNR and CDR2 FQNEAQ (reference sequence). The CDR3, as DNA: TGTGCCAGCAGCCCTAGTACAGGGGAAGAGACCCAGTACTTC. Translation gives CASSPSTGEETQYF.

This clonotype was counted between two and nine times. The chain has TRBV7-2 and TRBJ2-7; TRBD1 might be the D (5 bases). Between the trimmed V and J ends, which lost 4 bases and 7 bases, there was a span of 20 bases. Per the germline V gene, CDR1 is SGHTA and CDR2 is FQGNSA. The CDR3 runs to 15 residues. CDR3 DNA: TGTGCCAGCAGCTGGAAGGGGTCCAACACGTGGGAGCAGTACTTC. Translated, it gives CASSWKGSNTWEQYF.

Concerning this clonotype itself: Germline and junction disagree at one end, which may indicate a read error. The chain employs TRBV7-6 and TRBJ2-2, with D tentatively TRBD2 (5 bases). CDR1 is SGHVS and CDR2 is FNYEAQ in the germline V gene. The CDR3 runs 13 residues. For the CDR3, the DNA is TGTGCCAGCAGCTTAGCAGGCACCGGGGAGCTGGTTTTT. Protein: CASSLAGTGELVF. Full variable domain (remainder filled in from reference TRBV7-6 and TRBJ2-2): GAGVSQSPRYKVTKRGQDVALRCDPISGHVSLYWYRQALGQGPEFLTYFNYEAQQDKSGLPNDRFSAERPEGSISTLTIQRTEQRDSAMYRCASSLAGTGELVFGEGSRLTVL.

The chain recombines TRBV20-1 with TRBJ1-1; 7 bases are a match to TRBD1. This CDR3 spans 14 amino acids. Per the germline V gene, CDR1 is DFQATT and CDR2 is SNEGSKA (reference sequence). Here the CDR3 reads CTQQGTGVNTEAFF. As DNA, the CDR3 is TGCACTCAACAAGGCACAGGGGTAAACACTGAAGCTTTCTTT.